This record covers a single T cell receptor (beta chain). Its specificity is unknown. These data are taken from a study of cytomegalovirus exposure and HLA in healthy donors. Whole-study findings and limits: Presence/absence analyses rested on an assumption that sequencing depth was roughly uniform across donors. Most TCR sequences were rare, but some public TCRs occurred in many donors.

The V gene's germline CDR1 is SQVTM and CDR2 ANQGSEA. V was trimmed by 7 bases and J by 8 bases, leaving 21 bases between them. This CDR3 contains 14 residues. The PCR made use of 60 Vbeta and 13 Jbeta primers. Measured with immunoSEQ multiplex PCR; TCRdb has only the in-frame clones, and not every one. This table has some 140,000 clones, roughly 79% appearing once. Sequencing was done on a sample of PBMCs. V usage is TRBV29-1 and J usage is TRBJ2-1; D possibly corresponds to TRBD2 (5 bases). This receptor was taken from a man in his late teens or twenties in good health and CMV-seronegative. In DNA form, the CDR3 reads TGCAGCGGCGGACGGGGAAGTCTTCGGGATGAGCAGTTCTTC. Its protein is CSGGRGSLRDEQFF.